The rows below give T cell receptor beta chains drawn from one sample of a study of CD8 T cells in ankylosing spondylitis. TCRdb re-called the 5' RACE reads with MiXCR, one entry per CDR3 protein. Of 39,000 or so distinct CDR3 sequences listed, 2.5% to 3.5% are singletons. Sequencing was performed on blood, either unsorted or a sorted T cell fraction (not recorded which). These receptors originate from a male donor with ankylosing spondylitis or in good health (not recorded which). Each CDR3 is given with its conserved first and last residue. Fields, in order: D gene, J gene, V gene, clone size, CDR3 DNA, CDR3 protein. A D gene is named only where the DNA matches it firmly. Clone size is not always given. Where it is, it says once, few, many or a class for expanded clones.

>TRBD1|TRBJ2-5|TRBV9|many
TGTGCCAGCAGCCCCCATGGACAGGGTGAAGAGACCCAGTACTTC
CASSPHGQGEETQYF
>.|TRBJ2-3|TRBV9|many
TGTGCCAGCAGCGTAGGGGGTGGCGGGACAGATACGCAGTATTTT
CASSVGGGGTDTQYF
>.|TRBJ2-5|TRBV9|many
TGTGCCAGCAGCGTCCAGGGGACGGAGACCCAGTACTTC
CASSVQGTETQYF
>.|TRBJ2-5|TRBV9|many
TGTGCCAGCAGCGTAGCCCCCCTCGTGGGCGGGGAGACCCAGTACTTC
CASSVAPLVGGETQYF
>.|TRBJ2-2|TRBV9|many
TGTGCCAGCAGAGTAGGTAGTCCGGGCACCGGGGAGCTGTTTTTT
CASRVGSPGTGELFF
>TRBD2|TRBJ2-3|TRBV9|few
TGTGCCAGCAGCGTAGGTGGTGGACTAGCGGGATTGAGGGAAACAGATACGCAGTATTTT
CASSVGGGLAGLRETDTQYF
>.|TRBJ2-2|TRBV9|many
TGTGCCAGCAGCGTTCGGGACGGCCTCGTCGGGGAGCTGTTTTTT
CASSVRDGLVGELFF
>TRBD2|TRBJ2-1|TRBV9|many
TGTGCCAGCAGCGCAAGGACTAGCGGGAGCCTTGGGGGCAATGAGCAGTTCTTC
CASSARTSGSLGGNEQFF
>TRBD2|TRBJ2-1|TRBV9|many
TGTGCCAGCAGCGCCTCCCCGGGACTAGCGGGGGGGTCTAGCTCCTACAATGAGCAGTTCTTC
CASSASPGLAGGSSSYNEQFF
>TRBD1|TRBJ2-3|TRBV9|many
TGTGCCAGCAGCGCGACCGGGACAGGGAAAGATACGCAGTATTTT
CASSATGTGKDTQYF
>TRBD1|TRBJ2-5|TRBV9|medium-sized
TGTGCCAGCAGCGAGCATTCCGGGACAGGGGGTGGTGAGACCCAGTACTTC
CASSEHSGTGGGETQYF
>.|TRBJ2-1|TRBV9|many
TGTGCCAGCAGCGTAGCGGGGGCAACAGGTGAGCAGTTCTTC
CASSVAGATGEQFF
>.|TRBJ1-6|TRBV9|.
TGTGCCAGCAGCGTCAGGACGGATTCACCCCTCCACTTT
CASSVRTDSPLHF
>.|TRBJ2-3|TRBV9|many
TGTGCCAGCAGCCCCGGAATAAGCACAGATACGCAGTATTTT
CASSPGISTDTQYF
>TRBD2|TRBJ2-1|TRBV9|few
TGTGCCAGCAGCGTAGCGGGGGGGACTAGCGCCAATGAGCAGTTCTTC
CASSVAGGTSANEQFF
>TRBD2|TRBJ2-1|TRBV9|many
TGTGCCAGCAGCGTAGCTACTAGCGGAGGTAATGAGCAGTTCTTC
CASSVATSGGNEQFF
>TRBD1|TRBJ1-5|TRBV9|many
TGTGCCAGCAGCCCCCGAGGGCACAGGGGGCGGGATCAGCCCCAGCATTTT
CASSPRGHRGRDQPQHF
>.|TRBJ1-6|TRBV9|many
TGTGCCAGCAGCGTAAGGCCAAGCTCCTATAATTCACCCCTCCACTTT
CASSVRPSSYNSPLHF
>.|TRBJ1-1|TRBV9|many
TGTGCCAGCAGCCCACAGGCTACGGAAGCTTTCTTT
CASSPQATEAFF
>TRBD1|TRBJ2-5|TRBV9|many
TGTGCCAGCAGCGCCGGGACAGCCCCCCAAGAGACCCAGTACTTC
CASSAGTAPQETQYF
>.|TRBJ2-2|TRBV9|medium-sized
TGTGCCAGCAGCGTAACAGGGAACACCGGGGAGCTGTTTTTT
CASSVTGNTGELFF
>TRBD1|TRBJ2-1|TRBV9|many
TGTGCCAGCAGCGTGACCCCGGGACAGGGGGCGACGAATGAGCAGTTCTTC
CASSVTPGQGATNEQFF
>.|TRBJ1-5|TRBV9|.
TGTGCCAGCGGGGGGCAGAATCAGCCCCAGCATTTT
CASGGQNQPQHF
>TRBD1|TRBJ1-1|TRBV9|many
TGTGCCAGCAGCGTCTCGGGACAGGGGACTGAAGCTTTCTTT
CASSVSGQGTEAFF
>TRBD1|TRBJ2-2|TRBV9|many
TGTGCCAGCAGCGCTAACAGGGGCCTCCTCACCGGGGAGCTGTTTTTT
CASSANRGLLTGELFF
>TRBD2|TRBJ2-2|TRBV9|many
TGTGCCAGCAAGGCGGGAGATATCGGGGAGCTGTTTTTT
CASKAGDIGELFF
>TRBD2|TRBJ2-5|TRBV9|many
TGTGCCAGCAGCTGGGGAGGGGAGACCCAGTACTTC
CASSWGGETQYF
>.|TRBJ2-2|TRBV9|medium-sized
TGTGCCAGCAGCGTAGCCATAACGAACACCGGGGAGCTGTTTTTT
CASSVAITNTGELFF
>.|TRBJ1-5|TRBV9|many
TGTGCCAGCAGCGGAGCCGAAGGGTGGGATCAGCCCCAGCATTTT
CASSGAEGWDQPQHF
>TRBD1|TRBJ2-1|TRBV9|many
TGTGCCAGCAGTTTACAGGGGTACGATGAGCAGTTCTTC
CASSLQGYDEQFF
>TRBD1|TRBJ2-6|TRBV9|.
TGTGCCAGCAGCGTGATAGCCGGGACAGGGGCGGGGGGGGCCAACGTCCTGACTTTC
CASSVIAGTGAGGANVLTF
>.|TRBJ1-1|TRBV9|many
TGTGCCAGCAGCGTAGTTACAGGGTATACTGAAGCTTTCTTT
CASSVVTGYTEAFF
>TRBD2|TRBJ2-3|TRBV9|many
TGTGCCAGCAGCGAAGGGACTAGCGGCCACTCCACAGATACGCAGTATTTT
CASSEGTSGHSTDTQYF
>.|TRBJ2-3|TRBV9|.
TGTGCCAGCAGACCAGGCGGGAACCCGCTCACAGATACGCAGTATTTT
CASRPGGNPLTDTQYF
>TRBD2|TRBJ2-3|TRBV9|many
TGTGCCAGCAGCGCGCCCACCGGCGGGGGGTACACAGATACGCAGTATTTT
CASSAPTGGGYTDTQYF
>.|TRBJ1-1|TRBV9|many
TGTGCCAGCAGCGTAGAAGGTGGAGGCACTGAAGCTTTCTTT
CASSVEGGGTEAFF